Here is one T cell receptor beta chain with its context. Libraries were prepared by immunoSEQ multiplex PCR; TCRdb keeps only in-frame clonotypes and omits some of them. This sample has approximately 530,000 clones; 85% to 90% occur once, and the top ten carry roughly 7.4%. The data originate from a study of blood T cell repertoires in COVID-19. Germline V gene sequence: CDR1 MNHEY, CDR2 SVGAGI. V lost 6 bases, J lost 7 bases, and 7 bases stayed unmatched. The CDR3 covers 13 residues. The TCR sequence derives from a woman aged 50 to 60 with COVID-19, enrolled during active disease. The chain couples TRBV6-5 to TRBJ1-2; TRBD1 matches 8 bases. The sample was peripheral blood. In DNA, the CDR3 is TGTGCCAGCAGAAACAGGGGGACTTCTGGCTACACCTTC. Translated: CASRNRGTSGYTF.